This T cell receptor (beta chain) was identified during a study of T-cell reconstitution after alpha-beta-depleted transplantation in children. Trimming cost V 8 bases and J 6 bases; bases outside gene matches: 9. From germline, CDR1 is MDHEN and CDR2 SYDVKM. The CDR3 spans 15 residues. The authors prepared the TCRbeta library with unique molecular identifiers. TCRdb recomputed calls from the PCR reads with MiXCR, one row per CDR3 protein. The sample lists about 240,000 distinct CDR3 sequences, about 25% occurring once. This clonotype was observed a handful of times. Its matching antigen is unknown. Study results and limitations: Counts and diversity of T cells one year after transplant came mostly from newly produced T cells. Roughly two months post-transplant, alpha-beta T cells reportedly originated from several hundred graft clones that had expanded.

The clonotype was recovered from a girl aged 2-15 years with Fanconi anemia, due to receive a stem cell transplant. This rearrangement joins TRBV28 to TRBJ2-1; TRBD2 aligns across 11 bases. The sample was PBMCs, taken before TCRalphabeta/CD19-depleted stem cell transplant. Written as DNA, the CDR3 is TGTGCCAGCCGGGCTAGCGGGAGGTGGGGCAATGAGCAGTTCTTC. Amino acids: CASRASGRWGNEQFF.